Listed below are T cell receptor beta chains from one sample, sequenced in a study of T cell responses to AZD1222 COVID-19 vaccine. The table came from immunoSEQ multiplex PCR; TCRdb's copy has only in-frame clones and leaves some out. The sample includes about 150,000 clones, 85% to 90% of them seen just once. This specimen consisted of peripheral blood, obtained 28 days after the second AZD1222 dose. These receptors all stem from an adult who received the AZD1222 COVID-19 vaccine. Both conserved end residues are part of each CDR3. A D gene is named only where the DNA matches it firmly. Clone size, where shown, is once, few, many, or a class for clones that have expanded.

V gene: TRBV6-6; J gene: TRBJ1-3; clone size: NA; D gene: NA; CDR3 protein: CASSYDGPRPGNTIYF; CDR3 DNA: TGTGCCAGCAGTTACGATGGACCCAGGCCGGGAAACACCATATATTTT
V gene: TRBV30; J gene: TRBJ2-7; clone size: once; D gene: NA; CDR3 protein: CASRGVGYEQYF; CDR3 DNA: TGTGCCTCCCGGGGCGTTGGGTACGAGCAGTACTTC
V gene: TRBV28; J gene: TRBJ2-7; clone size: NA; D gene: TRBD1; CDR3 protein: CASSRTGSTGEQYF; CDR3 DNA: TGTGCCAGCAGTCGGACAGGCTCGACGGGCGAGCAGTACTTC
V gene: TRBV19; J gene: TRBJ1-5; clone size: NA; D gene: NA; CDR3 protein: CASSMQEQPQHF; CDR3 DNA: TGTGCCAGTAGTATGCAGGAGCAGCCCCAGCATTTT
V gene: TRBV14; J gene: TRBJ2-1; clone size: NA; D gene: NA; CDR3 protein: CASSLRLSSVGEQFF; CDR3 DNA: TGTGCCAGCAGCCTCCGATTGAGTAGCGTGGGTGAGCAGTTCTTC
V gene: TRBV5-1; J gene: TRBJ2-3; clone size: NA; D gene: TRBD2; CDR3 protein: CASSLELTSGWVVDTQYF; CDR3 DNA: TGCGCCAGCAGCTTGGAGTTGACTAGCGGGTGGGTGGTAGATACGCAGTATTTT
V gene: TRBV7-2; J gene: TRBJ1-4; clone size: NA; D gene: NA; CDR3 protein: CASSLGPGVINEKLFF; CDR3 DNA: TGTGCCAGCAGCTTAGGTCCGGGGGTTATTAATGAAAAACTGTTTTTT
V gene: TRBV7-2; J gene: TRBJ1-6; clone size: once; D gene: NA; CDR3 protein: CASSSGRGSSPLHF; CDR3 DNA: TGTGCCAGCAGCTCCGGTAGAGGTAGTTCACCCCTCCACTTT
V gene: TRBV4-2; J gene: TRBJ1-5; clone size: NA; D gene: TRBD1; CDR3 protein: CASSQDRNQPQHF; CDR3 DNA: TGTGCCAGCAGCCAGGACAGGAATCAGCCCCAGCATTTT
V gene: TRBV29-1; J gene: TRBJ2-3; clone size: NA; D gene: NA; CDR3 protein: CSVEVAARADRAQYF; CDR3 DNA: TGCAGCGTTGAAGTGGCAGCCCGCGCGGATCGGGCGCAGTATTTT
V gene: TRBV3-1/TRBV3-2; J gene: TRBJ1-2; clone size: NA; D gene: TRBD1; CDR3 protein: CASSLGQGPNYGYTF; CDR3 DNA: TGTGCCAGCAGCTTAGGACAGGGGCCTAACTATGGCTACACCTTC
V gene: TRBV30; J gene: TRBJ2-2; clone size: NA; D gene: NA; CDR3 protein: CAWSVILGTGELFF; CDR3 DNA: TGTGCCTGGAGTGTTATTTTAGGCACCGGGGAGCTGTTTTTT
V gene: TRBV2; J gene: TRBJ2-3; clone size: NA; D gene: TRBD1; CDR3 protein: CASSTGELADTQYF; CDR3 DNA: TGTGCCAGCTCAACAGGGGAGTTAGCAGATACGCAGTATTTT
V gene: TRBV7-9; J gene: TRBJ1-2; clone size: NA; D gene: NA; CDR3 protein: CASSLATGGGVGYTF; CDR3 DNA: TGTGCCAGCAGCTTAGCGACGGGAGGAGGAGTTGGCTACACCTTC
V gene: TRBV28; J gene: TRBJ2-2; clone size: NA; D gene: NA; CDR3 protein: CASRRDVAGELFF; CDR3 DNA: TGTGCCAGCAGACGGGATGTCGCCGGGGAGCTGTTTTTT
V gene: TRBV28; J gene: TRBJ1-2; clone size: NA; D gene: NA; CDR3 protein: CASSSLFQINYGYTF; CDR3 DNA: TGTGCCAGCAGTTCCCTTTTCCAGATTAACTATGGCTACACCTTC
V gene: TRBV5-1; J gene: TRBJ2-5; clone size: NA; D gene: TRBD2; CDR3 protein: CASSLGLGTIQETQYF; CDR3 DNA: TGCGCCAGCAGCTTGGGTCTTGGGACTATACAAGAGACCCAGTACTTC
V gene: TRBV5-1; J gene: TRBJ2-5; clone size: NA; D gene: TRBD2; CDR3 protein: CASSLEASGRALGTQYF; CDR3 DNA: TGCGCCAGCAGCTTGGAGGCTAGCGGGAGGGCCTTGGGGACCCAGTACTTC
V gene: TRBV25-1; J gene: TRBJ2-5; clone size: NA; D gene: NA; CDR3 protein: CASRDRDQETQYF; CDR3 DNA: TGTGCCAGCAGGGACCGGGACCAAGAGACCCAGTACTTC
V gene: TRBV29-1; J gene: TRBJ2-7; clone size: NA; D gene: NA; CDR3 protein: CSVGGSFNYEQYF; CDR3 DNA: TGCAGCGTTGGGGGTAGTTTCAACTACGAGCAGTACTTC
V gene: TRBV15; J gene: TRBJ2-3; clone size: NA; D gene: TRBD2; CDR3 protein: CATSGTSGSRVDTQYF; CDR3 DNA: TGTGCCACCAGCGGGACTAGCGGGAGTAGAGTGGATACGCAGTATTTT
V gene: TRBV9; J gene: TRBJ1-6; clone size: NA; D gene: NA; CDR3 protein: CASSVVGVDSPLHF; CDR3 DNA: TGTGCCAGCAGCGTAGTGGGGGTAGATTCACCCCTCCACTTT
V gene: TRBV19; J gene: TRBJ2-1; clone size: NA; D gene: TRBD1; CDR3 protein: CASSPGTGGYNEQFF; CDR3 DNA: TGTGCCAGTAGTCCCGGGACAGGGGGCTACAATGAGCAGTTCTTC
V gene: TRBV11-2; J gene: TRBJ2-3; clone size: NA; D gene: TRBD2; CDR3 protein: CASSQSGRMNTQYF; CDR3 DNA: TGTGCCAGCAGCCAGAGCGGGAGAATGAATACGCAGTATTTT
V gene: TRBV28; J gene: TRBJ2-3; clone size: once; D gene: NA; CDR3 protein: CASSFRGGSGTDTQYF; CDR3 DNA: TGTGCCAGCAGTTTCCGCGGCGGTAGTGGCACAGATACGCAGTATTTT
V gene: TRBV19; J gene: TRBJ2-3; clone size: NA; D gene: TRBD2; CDR3 protein: CASTERGLTDTQYF; CDR3 DNA: TGTGCCAGTACGGAGCGGGGACTCACAGATACGCAGTATTTT
V gene: TRBV7-9; J gene: TRBJ2-1; clone size: NA; D gene: TRBD1; CDR3 protein: CASSLGQGDYNEQFF; CDR3 DNA: TGTGCCAGCAGCTTAGGACAGGGGGACTACAATGAGCAGTTCTTC
V gene: TRBV5-6; J gene: TRBJ1-2; clone size: NA; D gene: NA; CDR3 protein: CASSLVGGAFYGYTF; CDR3 DNA: TGTGCCAGCAGCTTGGTAGGGGGGGCGTTCTATGGCTACACCTTC
V gene: TRBV4-1; J gene: TRBJ2-7; clone size: NA; D gene: NA; CDR3 protein: CASSQEIRGNYEQYF; CDR3 DNA: TGCGCCAGCAGCCAAGAAATTCGGGGTAATTACGAGCAGTACTTC
V gene: TRBV9; J gene: TRBJ2-3; clone size: NA; D gene: NA; CDR3 protein: CASSVGSDGYTDTQYF; CDR3 DNA: TGTGCCAGCAGCGTAGGGTCGGATGGGTACACAGATACGCAGTATTTT
V gene: TRBV28; J gene: TRBJ2-5; clone size: NA; D gene: TRBD2; CDR3 protein: CASRLSWGGETQYF; CDR3 DNA: TGTGCCAGCAGATTATCATGGGGGGGTGAGACCCAGTACTTC
V gene: TRBV5-4; J gene: TRBJ1-1; clone size: NA; D gene: TRBD1; CDR3 protein: CASSLEQGAGGAFF; CDR3 DNA: TGTGCCAGCAGCTTGGAGCAGGGGGCGGGTGGGGCTTTCTTT
V gene: TRBV18; J gene: TRBJ1-5; clone size: NA; D gene: NA; CDR3 protein: CASSPLGMGDQPQHF; CDR3 DNA: TGTGCCAGCTCACCATTAGGGATGGGGGATCAGCCCCAGCATTTT
V gene: TRBV7-3; J gene: TRBJ2-1; clone size: NA; D gene: NA; CDR3 protein: CASSSLEGGEQFF; CDR3 DNA: TGTGCCAGCAGCTCCCTTGAGGGAGGTGAGCAGTTCTTC
V gene: TRBV5-8; J gene: TRBJ2-2; clone size: NA; D gene: NA; CDR3 protein: CASSFNRAGELFF; CDR3 DNA: TGTGCCAGCAGCTTTAACAGGGCCGGGGAGCTGTTTTTT
V gene: TRBV19; J gene: TRBJ2-7; clone size: few; D gene: TRBD1; CDR3 protein: CASSIGQGFSYEQYF; CDR3 DNA: TGTGCCAGTAGTATTGGACAGGGATTCTCCTACGAGCAGTACTTC
V gene: TRBV18; J gene: TRBJ2-5; clone size: NA; D gene: NA; CDR3 protein: CASSPLREETQYF; CDR3 DNA: TGTGCCAGCTCACCACTTAGGGAAGAGACCCAGTACTTC
V gene: TRBV19; J gene: TRBJ1-2; clone size: few; D gene: NA; CDR3 protein: CASTHLDRNYGYTF; CDR3 DNA: TGTGCCAGTACCCACCTCGACAGAAACTATGGCTACACCTTC
V gene: TRBV19; J gene: TRBJ1-5; clone size: few; D gene: TRBD1; CDR3 protein: CAIGPSTGGSNQPQHF; CDR3 DNA: TGTGCCATCGGACCGTCGACAGGGGGAAGCAATCAGCCCCAGCATTTT
V gene: TRBV5-4; J gene: TRBJ2-1; clone size: NA; D gene: NA; CDR3 protein: CASSLSIATGGVYNEQFF; CDR3 DNA: TGTGCCAGCAGCTTGTCCATCGCGACTGGCGGGGTCTACAATGAGCAGTTCTTC
V gene: TRBV7-2; J gene: TRBJ1-2; clone size: NA; D gene: NA; CDR3 protein: CASSLTNYGYTF; CDR3 DNA: TGTGCCAGCAGCTTAACTAACTATGGCTACACCTTC
V gene: TRBV6-2/TRBV6-3; J gene: TRBJ1-6; clone size: NA; D gene: TRBD1; CDR3 protein: CASSRGTGDSPLHF; CDR3 DNA: TGTGCCAGCAGTCGTGGGACAGGGGATTCACCCCTCCACTTT
V gene: TRBV7-2; J gene: TRBJ1-3; clone size: NA; D gene: NA; CDR3 protein: CASSFGRGAGNTIYF; CDR3 DNA: TGTGCCAGCAGCTTTGGGAGGGGCGCTGGAAACACCATATATTTT
V gene: TRBV10-3; J gene: TRBJ1-1; clone size: once; D gene: NA; CDR3 protein: CATRGQNLNTEAFF; CDR3 DNA: TGTGCCACCCGCGGACAGAATTTGAACACTGAAGCTTTCTTT
V gene: TRBV7-8; J gene: TRBJ2-7; clone size: NA; D gene: TRBD2; CDR3 protein: CASSLGLAGYEQYF; CDR3 DNA: TGTGCCAGCAGCTTAGGACTAGCGGGCTACGAGCAGTACTTC
V gene: TRBV3-1/TRBV3-2; J gene: TRBJ1-4; clone size: NA; D gene: NA; CDR3 protein: CASSQGVKLFF; CDR3 DNA: TGTGCCAGCAGCCAAGGGGTTAAACTGTTTTTT
V gene: TRBV10-3; J gene: TRBJ1-6; clone size: NA; D gene: NA; CDR3 protein: CAISESFSGAHLSPLHF; CDR3 DNA: TGTGCCATCAGTGAGTCCTTTTCCGGGGCCCACCTGTCACCCCTCCACTTT
V gene: TRBV5-1; J gene: TRBJ1-1; clone size: NA; D gene: TRBD1; CDR3 protein: CASSINRGTEAFF; CDR3 DNA: TGCGCCAGCAGCATAAACAGGGGCACTGAAGCTTTCTTT
V gene: TRBV5-1; J gene: TRBJ2-2; clone size: few; D gene: NA; CDR3 protein: CASSLTGSGDTGELFF; CDR3 DNA: TGCGCCAGCAGCTTGACAGGGAGCGGGGACACCGGGGAGCTGTTTTTT
V gene: TRBV25-1; J gene: TRBJ1-2; clone size: once; D gene: NA; CDR3 protein: CASSSGPNYGYTF; CDR3 DNA: TGTGCCAGCAGCTCGGGGCCTAACTATGGCTACACCTTC
V gene: TRBV19; J gene: TRBJ1-2; clone size: NA; D gene: NA; CDR3 protein: CASSISVYGYTF; CDR3 DNA: TGTGCCAGTAGTATCTCCGTCTATGGCTACACCTTC
V gene: TRBV27; J gene: TRBJ2-1; clone size: few; D gene: NA; CDR3 protein: CASRIGGRRDNEQFF; CDR3 DNA: TGTGCCAGCAGAATAGGGGGGAGGAGGGACAATGAGCAGTTCTTC
V gene: TRBV5-6; J gene: TRBJ2-5; clone size: NA; D gene: NA; CDR3 protein: CASSLGISFQETQYF; CDR3 DNA: TGTGCCAGCAGCTTGGGGATTTCGTTCCAAGAGACCCAGTACTTC
V gene: TRBV19; J gene: TRBJ1-1; clone size: NA; D gene: NA; CDR3 protein: CASSIVQSGAEAFF; CDR3 DNA: TGTGCCAGTAGTATAGTTCAGAGTGGGGCTGAAGCTTTCTTT